Listed below are T cell receptor beta chains from one sample, sequenced in a study of blood T cell repertoires in COVID-19. Sequencing was performed with immunoSEQ multiplex PCR; in TCRdb, only in-frame clones are kept and a portion is missing. The table lists some 140,000 clones, 65% to 80% of them singletons. The material sequenced was peripheral blood. The receptors here all came from a man aged 60 to 75 with acute or convalescent COVID-19. Both conserved end residues are part of each CDR3. Fields, in order: V gene, J gene, D gene, clone size, CDR3 DNA, CDR3 protein. D genes are given only for firm matches. Clone size is stated in some rows and not others, as once, few, many or a class when expanded.

TRBV10-3	TRBJ2-1	TRBD2	.	TGTGCCATCAGTAAGCGGGAGGGTGATCATGAGCAGTTCTTC	CAISKREGDHEQFF
TRBV28	TRBJ1-5	.	.	TGTGCCAGCAGCCTACAGGGCTCGAGCAATCAGCCCCAGCATTTT	CASSLQGSSNQPQHF
TRBV24-1	TRBJ2-5	.	few	TGTGCCACCAGTGATGGACATCAAGAGACCCAGTACTTC	CATSDGHQETQYF
TRBV28	TRBJ2-4	.	few	TGTGCCAGCAGCTCGGGGAGCCTAACCATTCAGTACTTC	CASSSGSLTIQYF
TRBV6-2/TRBV6-3	TRBJ2-1	TRBD1	.	TGTGCCAGCAGTAACGCCGGACAGGGGGCGAAAAATGAGCAGTTCTTC	CASSNAGQGAKNEQFF
TRBV5-6	TRBJ2-7	.	once	TGTGCCAGCAGCTTGGGCACTTACTCCTACGAGCAGTACTTC	CASSLGTYSYEQYF
TRBV15	TRBJ2-5	TRBD2	.	TGTGCCACGCAGGGGACTAGCGGGGAGACCCAGTACTTC	CATQGTSGETQYF
TRBV28	TRBJ2-7	TRBD1	.	TGTGCCAGCAGCCTCCCCGGGACAGGGGGCGGCAAGCAGTACTTC	CASSLPGTGGGKQYF
TRBV7-9	TRBJ2-3	.	.	TGTGCCAGCAGCTTTTCGTCCGGGGGAGATACGCAGTATTTT	CASSFSSGGDTQYF
TRBV6-5	TRBJ1-2	.	.	TGTGCCAGCAGTTACTCCTGGAGGGATGGCTACACCTTC	CASSYSWRDGYTF
TRBV6-4	TRBJ1-2	.	.	TGTGCCAGCAGGCCCGATGAGCTAGATGGCTATGGCTACACCTTC	CASRPDELDGYGYTF
TRBV11-2	TRBJ2-2	.	.	TGTGCCAGCAGCTTAGATGGCCCGAACACCGGGGAGCTGTTTTTT	CASSLDGPNTGELFF
TRBV7-2	TRBJ1-6	.	.	TGTGCCAGCAGCGCACGGACAATGAATAATTCACCCCTCCACTTT	CASSARTMNNSPLHF
TRBV27	TRBJ2-7	TRBD2	few	TGTGCCAGCAGTTTATCCGGGACTAGTGGCGAGCAGTACTTC	CASSLSGTSGEQYF
TRBV9	TRBJ2-6	.	few	TGTGCCAGCAGCGTAGCTGCGGGAAATACCGGGGCCAACGTCCTGACTTTC	CASSVAAGNTGANVLTF
TRBV9	TRBJ2-1	.	.	TGTGCCAGCAGCGCCCCCGGGGGATTCAATGAGCAGTTCTTC	CASSAPGGFNEQFF
TRBV27	TRBJ2-5	TRBD2	.	TGTGCCAGCAGTTCCCCTGGACTAGCGGGAGTTAGGGAGACCCAGTACTTC	CASSSPGLAGVRETQYF
TRBV19	TRBJ2-3	.	.	TGTGCCAGTAGTAATCTCGGCGGGTACACAGATACGCAGTATTTT	CASSNLGGYTDTQYF
TRBV3-1/TRBV3-2	TRBJ2-5	.	.	TGTGCCAGCAGCCAAGCCATAGCTACGGAGACCCAGTACTTC	CASSQAIATETQYF
TRBV7-2	TRBJ2-2	.	.	TGTGCCAGCAGCTTAGCACAGACGAACACCGGGGAGCTGTTTTTT	CASSLAQTNTGELFF
TRBV6-2/TRBV6-3	TRBJ1-6	.	few	TGTGCCAGCAGCAACACCACAGGGCGACCTTCTTCACCCCTCCACTTT	CASSNTTGRPSSPLHF
TRBV28	TRBJ2-5	TRBD1	.	TGTGCCAGCAGTTCCCCCAGACAGGGGGGAGAGACCCAGTACTTC	CASSSPRQGGETQYF
TRBV9	TRBJ2-2	TRBD2	once	TGTGCCAGCAGCCCCGTGGGACTAGCGGACGGGGAGCTGTTTTTT	CASSPVGLADGELFF
TRBV11-2	TRBJ1-1	TRBD1	.	TGTGCCAGCATCCCCGGTACGACAGGGGAAGCTTTCTTT	CASIPGTTGEAFF
TRBV5-4	TRBJ2-1	TRBD2	.	TGTGCCAGCAGCTTGGCGGGGGGTTCCAATGAGCAGTTCTTC	CASSLAGGSNEQFF
TRBV6-5	TRBJ1-1	.	.	TGTGCCAGCACCTCGCAGGGAAAAGGGGCTGAAGCTTTCTTT	CASTSQGKGAEAFF
TRBV28	TRBJ2-7	.	once	TGTGCCAGCAGGCGGGGGCAGGGAGGCAGACTGGGCCCCTACGAGCAGTACTTC	CASRRGQGGRLGPYEQYF
TRBV6-5	TRBJ1-2	.	.	TGTGCCAGCAGTTACTCGGGGCAGGGGATTAACTATGGCTACACCTTC	CASSYSGQGINYGYTF
TRBV9	TRBJ2-2	TRBD2	.	TGTGCCAGCAGCGTAACCCCGGGGGGGGCGGGAGGATCCGGGGAGCTGTTTTTT	CASSVTPGGAGGSGELFF
TRBV30	TRBJ2-1	TRBD1	.	TGTGCCTGGAGATTGACAGGGCACAATGAGCAGTTCTTC	CAWRLTGHNEQFF
TRBV5-4	TRBJ2-7	.	few	TGTGCCAGCAGCGCTGAACCGCAGGTCACTCCCTTCTACGAGCAGTACTTC	CASSAEPQVTPFYEQYF
TRBV5-5	TRBJ1-5	TRBD1	.	TGTGCCAGCAGTTCTCTGGACAGGGATCAGCCCCAGCATTTT	CASSSLDRDQPQHF
TRBV4-3	TRBJ2-1	.	.	TGCGCCAGCAGCCACCATGTTAGCCAGGGGAGCTCCTACAATGAGCAGTTCTTC	CASSHHVSQGSSYNEQFF
TRBV7-2	TRBJ1-1	.	few	TGTGCCAGCAGCTCAAGGGGGAGCTTTAACACTGAAGCTTTCTTT	CASSSRGSFNTEAFF
TRBV28	TRBJ2-4	TRBD1	.	TGTGCCAGCAGTATCGGACAGGCCCCGTACTTC	CASSIGQAPYF
TRBV4-1	TRBJ1-4	TRBD1	.	TGCGCCAGCAGCCAGGAAGGACAGGGGCCGCACGAAAAACTGTTTTTT	CASSQEGQGPHEKLFF
TRBV7-2	TRBJ1-1	.	.	TGTGCCAGCAGCTCCCGGCGGAGGACGGGCACTGAAGCTTTCTTT	CASSSRRRTGTEAFF
TRBV27	TRBJ2-7	.	.	TGTGCCAGCAGTTCCAGGCGAGCAGCCGAGCAGTACTTC	CASSSRRAAEQYF
TRBV3-1/TRBV3-2	TRBJ1-6	.	.	TGTGCCAGCAGCCAAGTGCAACCGGGAATACCCCTCCACTTT	CASSQVQPGIPLHF
TRBV7-8	TRBJ1-5	TRBD1	.	TGTGCCAGCAGCCCAAGGACAGGGTTCCAGCCCCAGCATTTT	CASSPRTGFQPQHF
TRBV18	TRBJ2-1	.	.	TGTGCCAGCTCACGACAACTTGACAATGAGCAGTTCTTC	CASSRQLDNEQFF
TRBV18	TRBJ1-1	.	.	TGTGCCAGCTCACCTTCCGTGAACACTGAAGCTTTCTTT	CASSPSVNTEAFF
TRBV28	TRBJ2-5	TRBD1	.	TGTGCCAGCAGGACCGGGACAGCCTCATCGGCCCAGTACTTC	CASRTGTASSAQYF
TRBV5-4	TRBJ2-3	TRBD2	.	TGTGCCAGCAGCCCGACGGGTAGACTAGCGGGAGATTCGAATACGCAGTATTTT	CASSPTGRLAGDSNTQYF
TRBV29-1	TRBJ1-2	.	few	TGCAGCGTTGAAGCCGTCAACTATGGCTACACCTTC	CSVEAVNYGYTF
TRBV7-9	TRBJ2-3	.	.	TGTGCCAGCAGCCCCGGACTTTCCCCGACAGATACGCAGTATTTT	CASSPGLSPTDTQYF
TRBV2	TRBJ1-1	.	.	TGTGCCAGCACGATACTACGGGGTACTGAAGCTTTCTTT	CASTILRGTEAFF
TRBV5-1	TRBJ2-7	TRBD2	.	TGCGCCAGCAGCCCGGGGGGAGCGGGAGCCTACGAGCAGTACTTC	CASSPGGAGAYEQYF
TRBV6-2/TRBV6-3	TRBJ2-2	.	.	TGTGCCAGCAGCCCCTCCAGCTGGCGGACGAACACCGGGGAGCTGTTTTTT	CASSPSSWRTNTGELFF
TRBV27	TRBJ1-6	TRBD1	.	TGTGCCAGCAGTCTACTTACCGGGACAGGGGAGTCACCCCTCCACTTT	CASSLLTGTGESPLHF
TRBV15	TRBJ2-5	TRBD1	.	TGTGCCACCAGCAGAGAAGGCCAGGGGGAAGAGACCCAGTACTTC	CATSREGQGEETQYF
TRBV19	TRBJ2-1	.	.	TGTGCCAGTAGTATGAGCTCCTACAATGAGCAGTTCTTC	CASSMSSYNEQFF
TRBV6-1	TRBJ2-1	TRBD2	.	TGTGCCAGCAGTGAAAGTAGGACTAGCGGGATAAGCTACAATGAGCAGTTCTTC	CASSESRTSGISYNEQFF
TRBV10-2	TRBJ1-1	.	.	TGCGCCAGCAGTTCGCAGGGAGGCGGCACTGAAGCTTTCTTT	CASSSQGGGTEAFF
TRBV6-2/TRBV6-3	TRBJ2-2	TRBD2	few	TGTGCCAGCACCCCAGGGACTAGCGGGAGTTGGACCGGGGAGCTGTTTTTT	CASTPGTSGSWTGELFF